A single sample gave rise to the 14 T cell receptor beta chains below, sequenced in a study of T cell repertoires in ileal Crohn's disease. This table comes from immunoSEQ multiplex PCR, and its TCRdb copy is limited to in-frame clones, with some not included. The data hold approximately 14,000 clones, with more than 60% observed a single time. Time point: inflamed ileum from the surgical specimen. The sample was ileal tissue. The receptors come from an adult with Crohn's disease.

The V and J genes are TRBV5-6 and TRBJ1-2; the match to TRBD1 covers 10 bases. The CDR3 is 19 amino acids. With V trimmed by 0 bases and J by 3 bases, 14 bases remained unmatched. CDR1 is SGHDT and CDR2 is YYEEEE in the germline V gene. CDR3: CASSLEIGYSGTGDYGYTF. The CDR3 DNA reads TGTGCCAGCAGCTTGGAAATCGGTTATAGTGGGACAGGGGACTATGGCTACACCTTC.

This chain links TRBV5-6 with TRBJ2-6, with TRBD1 matching 10 bases. Germline V gene lookup returns CDR1 SGHDT and CDR2 YYEEEE. V dropped 2 bases and J dropped 3; count of bases not matched to a gene: 11. The CDR3 runs to 19 residues. The CDR3 coding sequence is TGTGCCAGCAGCTTACCCCCGGGACAGGGGATTTTTGGGGCCAACGTCCTGACTTTC. Amino acid sequence: CASSLPPGQGIFGANVLTF.

This chain joins TRBV7-5 and TRBJ2-6. TRBV7-5 is labeled a pseudogene. The CDR3 has 18 amino acids. The CDR3 loop is CARSLAGIPASKANVLTF. The CDR3 nucleotides are TGTGCCAGAAGCTTAGCTGGAATACCCGCCTCTAAGGCCAACGTCCTGACTTTC.

The chain couples TRBV4-1 to TRBJ1-5; 10 nucleotides align to TRBD1. Trimming at V came to 4 bases and at J to 2 bases, leaving 2 bases not matched to a gene. The CDR3 length is 15 residues. In germline, CDR1 is MGHRA, CDR2 YSYEKL. The CDR3 sequence: CASSRGQGGNQPQHF. The CDR3 bases are TGCGCCAGCAGCCGCGGACAGGGGGGCAATCAGCCCCAGCATTTT.

In regard to this clone: Other DNA sequences in this sample translate to the same CDR3. V is TRBV6-6 and J is TRBJ1-5; D is uncertain. This CDR3 contains 16 residues. Germline V gene data show CDR1 as MNHNY and CDR2 as SVGAGI (reference sequence). V shed 0 bases and J shed 0 bases, with 9 bases lying between them. CDR3 sequence (DNA): TGTGCCAGCAGTTACTCAAGGCCGGGTAGCAATCAGCCCCAGCATTTT. This translates into CASSYSRPGSNQPQHF.

The gene calls are TRBV30 and TRBJ1-4, with a tentative D call TRBD1 (6 bases). The germline V and J ends were trimmed by 1 base and 7 bases, with 16 bases remaining between them. CDR1 and CDR2 from the germline V gene are GTSNPN and SVGIG (reference sequence). CDR3 length: 15 residues. DNA for the CDR3: TGTGCCTGGAGTGGCGGTTGGCAGGGGAGTGAAAAACTGTTTTTT. Translating it yields CAWSGGWQGSEKLFF.

This clone has just one count. V usage is TRBV4-1 and J usage is TRBJ1-3, with a possible D match to TRBD1 (6 bases). V lost 0 bases to trimming and J lost 4 bases, with 22 bases between them. The CDR3 length is 19 residues. The germline V gene encodes CDR1 MGHRA and CDR2 YSYEKL. Written as DNA, the CDR3 is TGCGCCAGCAGCCAAGAGCCCAACCTCTGGCGGGGGCGAGGAAACACCATATATTTT. Translation: CASSQEPNLWRGRGNTIYF.

The V and J genes are TRBV9 and TRBJ1-5, with TRBD1 matching over 10 bases. J gave up 9 bases and V 4 bases, and 13 bases lay outside the gene matches. The CDR3 extends over 16 amino acids. Germline assignment: CDR1 SGDLS and CDR2 YYNGEE. The CDR3 is CASSLEDWTGGGPQHF. The CDR3, as DNA: TGTGCCAGCAGCCTCGAAGATTGGACAGGGGGTGGGCCCCAGCATTTT.

CDR3 coding DNA: TGTGCCAGTGACAGGGATAGCAATCAGCCCCAGCATTTT. It yields the protein CASDRDSNQPQHF. The V gene is TRBV19, the J gene TRBJ1-5; 7 bases match TRBD1. The CDR3 is 13 amino acids. V lost 8 bases and J lost 0; bases outside the gene matches: 1. The germline V gene has CDR1 LNHDA and CDR2 SQIVND (reference sequence).

The chain employs TRBV30 and TRBJ1-1; D is uncertain. Germline CDR1 is GTSNPN and CDR2 is SVGIG (reference sequence). Trimming cost V 0 bases and J 4 bases, with 15 bases left between them. The CDR3 consists of 15 residues. CDR3 sequence (DNA): TGTGCCTGGAGTGTACCCAGTCCGGGGTCCACTGAAGCTTTCTTT. Translation gives CAWSVPSPGSTEAFF.

This clone was found once. The J gene is TRBJ2-3, the V gene TRBV5-1; 11 bases are a match to TRBD2. This CDR3 region has 16 residues. Germline-derived CDR1 and CDR2 are SGHRS and YFSETQ. V shed 3 bases, J shed 4 bases, and the junction held 7 bases outside the gene matches. The CDR3 protein is CASSSIAGGAADTQYF. The CDR3, as DNA: TGCGCCAGCAGCTCCATAGCGGGGGGGGCGGCAGATACGCAGTATTTT.

Only one count was recorded for this clone. The chain combines TRBV30 with TRBJ2-1; 12 bases map to TRBD2. CDR1 is GTSNPN, CDR2 SVGIG, per germline (reference sequence). This CDR3 has 15 amino acids. With V trimmed by 4 bases and J by 4 bases, 5 bases remained unmatched. CDR3 sequence: CAWTVGTSGYNEQFF. The CDR3 DNA reads as TGTGCCTGGACCGTCGGGACTAGCGGGTACAATGAGCAGTTCTTC.

The gene calls are TRBV2 and TRBJ2-7; D call uncertain. V was cut by 3 bases and J by 5 bases, with 14 bases left in between. The CDR3 covers 14 residues. Germline V gene sequence: CDR1 SNHLY, CDR2 FYNNEI. The CDR3 bases are TGTGCCAGCAGTGATGACCTGGTTGGGGACGAGCAGTACTTC. The encoded protein is CASSDDLVGDEQYF.

The chain has TRBV5-4 and TRBJ2-7; 10 bases match TRBD1. This CDR3 has 17 amino acids. Per the germline V gene, CDR1 is SGHNT and CDR2 is YYREEE (reference sequence). The V and J ends lost 3 bases and 4 bases, in that order; junction bases with no gene match: 13. This chain's CDR3 is CASSSDFPGQGTYEQYF. The CDR3 nucleotides are TGTGCCAGCAGCTCGGACTTTCCGGGACAGGGGACTTACGAGCAGTACTTC.